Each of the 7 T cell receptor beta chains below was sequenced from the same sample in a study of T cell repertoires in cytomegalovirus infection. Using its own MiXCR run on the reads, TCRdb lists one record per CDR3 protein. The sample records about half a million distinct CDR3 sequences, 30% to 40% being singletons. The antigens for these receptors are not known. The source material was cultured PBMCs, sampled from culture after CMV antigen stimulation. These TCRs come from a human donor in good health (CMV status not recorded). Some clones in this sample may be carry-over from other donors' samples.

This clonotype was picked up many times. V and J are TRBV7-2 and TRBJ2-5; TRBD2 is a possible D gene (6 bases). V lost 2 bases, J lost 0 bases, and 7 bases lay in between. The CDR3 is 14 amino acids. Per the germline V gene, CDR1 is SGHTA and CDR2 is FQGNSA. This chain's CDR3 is CASSLLADQETQYF. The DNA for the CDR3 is TGTGCCAGCAGCTTATTAGCGGACCAAGAGACCCAGTACTTC.

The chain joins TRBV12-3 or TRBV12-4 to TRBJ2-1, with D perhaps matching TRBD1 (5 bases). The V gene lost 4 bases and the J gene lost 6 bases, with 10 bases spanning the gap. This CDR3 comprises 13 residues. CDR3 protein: CASSSIGANEQFF. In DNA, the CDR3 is TGTGCCAGCAGTTCAATAGGGGCCAATGAGCAGTTCTTC.

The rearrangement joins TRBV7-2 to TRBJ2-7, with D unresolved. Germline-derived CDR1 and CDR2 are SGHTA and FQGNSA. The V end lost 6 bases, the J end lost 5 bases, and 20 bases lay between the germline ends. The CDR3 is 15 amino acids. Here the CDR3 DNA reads TGTGCCAGCAGTAGCCCGACCCCAGGCCGGAACGAGCAGTACTTC. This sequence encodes CASSSPTPGRNEQYF.

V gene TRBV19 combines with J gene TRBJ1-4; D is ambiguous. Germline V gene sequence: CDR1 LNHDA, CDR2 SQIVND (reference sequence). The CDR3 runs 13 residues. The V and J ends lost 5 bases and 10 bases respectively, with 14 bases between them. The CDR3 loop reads CASSDRAPAKLFF. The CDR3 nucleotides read TGTGCCAGTAGTGATCGGGCCCCGGCAAAACTGTTTTTT.

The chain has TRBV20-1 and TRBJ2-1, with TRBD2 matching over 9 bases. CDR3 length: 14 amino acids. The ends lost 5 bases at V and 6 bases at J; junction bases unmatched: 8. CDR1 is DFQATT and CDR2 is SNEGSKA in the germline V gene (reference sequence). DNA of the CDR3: TGCAGTGCTGGGGGAGGGACTAGCCTCAATGAGCAGTTCTTC. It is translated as CSAGGGTSLNEQFF.

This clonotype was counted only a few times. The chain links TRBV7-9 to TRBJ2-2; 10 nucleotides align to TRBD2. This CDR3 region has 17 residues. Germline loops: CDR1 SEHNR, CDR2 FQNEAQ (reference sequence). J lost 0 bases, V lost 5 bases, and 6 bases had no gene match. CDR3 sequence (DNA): TGTGCCAGCAGCACCCCTAGCGGGGGTGCGAACACCGGGGAGCTGTTTTTT. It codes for CASSTPSGGANTGELFF.

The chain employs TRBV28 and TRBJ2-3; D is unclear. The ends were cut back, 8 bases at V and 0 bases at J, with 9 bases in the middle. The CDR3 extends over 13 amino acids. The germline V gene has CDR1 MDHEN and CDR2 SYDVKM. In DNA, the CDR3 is TGTGCCAGCCTAGGCGACAGCACAGATACGCAGTATTTT. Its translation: CASLGDSTDTQYF.